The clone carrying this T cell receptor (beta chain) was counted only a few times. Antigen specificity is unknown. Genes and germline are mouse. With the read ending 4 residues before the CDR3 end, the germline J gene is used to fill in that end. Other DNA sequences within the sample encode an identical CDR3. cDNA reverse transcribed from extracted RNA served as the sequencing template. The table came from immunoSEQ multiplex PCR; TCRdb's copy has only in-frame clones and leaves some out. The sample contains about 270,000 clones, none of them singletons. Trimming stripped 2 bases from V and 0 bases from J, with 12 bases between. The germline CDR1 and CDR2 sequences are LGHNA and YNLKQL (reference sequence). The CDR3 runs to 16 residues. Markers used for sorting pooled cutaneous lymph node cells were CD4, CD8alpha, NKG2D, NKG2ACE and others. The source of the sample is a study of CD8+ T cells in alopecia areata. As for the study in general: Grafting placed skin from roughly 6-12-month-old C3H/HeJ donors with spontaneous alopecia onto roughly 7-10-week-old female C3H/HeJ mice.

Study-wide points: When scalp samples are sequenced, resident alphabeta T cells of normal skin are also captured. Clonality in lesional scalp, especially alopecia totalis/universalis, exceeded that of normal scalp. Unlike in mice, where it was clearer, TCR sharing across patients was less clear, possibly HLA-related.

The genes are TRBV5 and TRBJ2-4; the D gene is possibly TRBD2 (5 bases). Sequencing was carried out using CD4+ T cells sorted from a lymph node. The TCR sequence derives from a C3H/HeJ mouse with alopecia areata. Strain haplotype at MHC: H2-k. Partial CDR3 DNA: TGTGCCAGCAGCCAACTCCTCTTGGGGAGTCAAAAC. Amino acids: CASSQLLLGSQN. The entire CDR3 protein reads CASSQLLLGSQNTLYF.